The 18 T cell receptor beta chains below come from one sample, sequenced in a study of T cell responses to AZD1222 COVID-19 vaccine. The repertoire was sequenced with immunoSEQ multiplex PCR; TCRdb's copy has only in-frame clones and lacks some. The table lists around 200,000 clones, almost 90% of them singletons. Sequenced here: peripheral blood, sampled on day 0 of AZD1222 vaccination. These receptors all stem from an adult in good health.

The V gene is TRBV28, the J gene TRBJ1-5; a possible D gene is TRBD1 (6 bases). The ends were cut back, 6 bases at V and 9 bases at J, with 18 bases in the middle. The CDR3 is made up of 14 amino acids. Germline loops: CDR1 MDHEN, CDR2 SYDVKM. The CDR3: CASSIQGYGGPQHF. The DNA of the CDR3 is TGTGCCAGCAGCATACAGGGTTACGGGGGGCCCCAGCATTTT. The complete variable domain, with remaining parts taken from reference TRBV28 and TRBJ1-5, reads DVKVTQSSRYLVKRTGEKVFLECVQDMDHENMFWYRQDPGLGLRLIYFSYDVKMKEKGDIPEGYSVSREKKERFSLILESASTNQTSMYLCASSIQGYGGPQHFGDGTRLSIL.

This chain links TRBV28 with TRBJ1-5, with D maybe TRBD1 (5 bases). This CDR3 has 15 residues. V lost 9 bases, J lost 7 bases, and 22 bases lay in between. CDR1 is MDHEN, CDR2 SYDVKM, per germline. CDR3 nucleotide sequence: TGTGCCAGTCGGGTGGGGGGTCGACAAGGACAGCCCCAGCATTTT. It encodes CASRVGGRQGQPQHF.

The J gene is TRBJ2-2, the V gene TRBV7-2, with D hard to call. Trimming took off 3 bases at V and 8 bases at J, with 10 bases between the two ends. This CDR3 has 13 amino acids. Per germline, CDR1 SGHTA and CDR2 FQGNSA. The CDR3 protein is CASSFQSRGELFF. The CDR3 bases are TGTGCCAGCAGCTTTCAGTCGAGGGGGGAGCTGTTTTTT.

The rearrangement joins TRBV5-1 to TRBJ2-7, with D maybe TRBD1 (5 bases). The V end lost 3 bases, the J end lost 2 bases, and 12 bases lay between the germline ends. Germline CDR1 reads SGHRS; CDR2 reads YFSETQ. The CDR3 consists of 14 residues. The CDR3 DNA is TGCGCCAGCAGCTCGAGACAGACGGCCTACGAGCAGTACTTC. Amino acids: CASSSRQTAYEQYF.

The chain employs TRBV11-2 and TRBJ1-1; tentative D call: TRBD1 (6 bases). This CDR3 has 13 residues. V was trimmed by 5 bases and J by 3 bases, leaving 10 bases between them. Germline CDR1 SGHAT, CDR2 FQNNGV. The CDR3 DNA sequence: TGTGCCAGCAGCCGGACAGCCGACACTGAAGCTTTCTTT. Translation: CASSRTADTEAFF.

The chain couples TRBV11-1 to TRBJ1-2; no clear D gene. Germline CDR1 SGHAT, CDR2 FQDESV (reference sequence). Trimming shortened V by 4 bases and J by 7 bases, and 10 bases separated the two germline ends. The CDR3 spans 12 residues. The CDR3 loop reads CASSSTRGGYTF. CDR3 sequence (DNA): TGTGCCAGCAGCTCTACCCGGGGTGGCTACACCTTC.

The CDR3 DNA sequence: TGTGCCAGCAGGGAAGATTGGACTAGCGGGATCTGGGAGACCCAGTACTTC. Its protein is CASREDWTSGIWETQYF. The chain links TRBV7-9 to TRBJ2-5, with TRBD2 matching 12 bases. V lost 6 bases and J lost 5; bases outside the gene matches: 13. The CDR3 has 17 residues. Germline V gene lookup returns CDR1 SEHNR and CDR2 FQNEAQ (reference sequence).

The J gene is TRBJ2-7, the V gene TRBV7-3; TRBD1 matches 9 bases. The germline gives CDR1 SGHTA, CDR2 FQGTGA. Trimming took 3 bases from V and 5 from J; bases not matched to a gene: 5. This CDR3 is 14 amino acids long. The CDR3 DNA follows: TGTGCCAGCAGCTTGACAGGGGGTATGGACGAGCAGTACTTC. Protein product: CASSLTGGMDEQYF. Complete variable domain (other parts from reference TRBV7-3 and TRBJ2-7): GAGVSQTPSNKVTEKGKYVELRCDPISGHTALYWYRQSLGQGPEFLIYFQGTGAADDSGLPNDRFFAVRPEGSVSTLKIQRTERGDSAVYLCASSLTGGMDEQYFGPGTRLTVT.

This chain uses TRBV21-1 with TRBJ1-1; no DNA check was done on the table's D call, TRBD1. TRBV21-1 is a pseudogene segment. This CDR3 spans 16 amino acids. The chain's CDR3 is CASSKNTDRMGTEAFF. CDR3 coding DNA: TGTGCCAGCAGCAAAAATACGGACAGGATGGGCACTGAAGCTTTCTTT.

In DNA form, the CDR3 reads TGTGCCTGGAGCGCTCCTAGCGGGGGGGCATATTACGAGCAGTACTTC. Its translation is CAWSAPSGGAYYEQYF. This rearrangement joins TRBV30 to TRBJ2-7, with 12 nucleotides matching TRBD2. Germline V gene sequence: CDR1 GTSNPN, CDR2 SVGIG (reference sequence). The CDR3 has 16 amino acids. The ends lost 3 bases at V and 4 bases at J; junction bases unmatched: 10. The variable domain in full, completed from reference TRBV30 and TRBJ2-7, reads SQTIHQWPATLVQPVGSPLSLECTVEGTSNPNLYWYRQAAGRGLQLLFYSVGIGQISSEVPQNLSASRPQDRQFILSSKKLLLSDSGFYLCAWSAPSGGAYYEQYFGPGTRLTVT.

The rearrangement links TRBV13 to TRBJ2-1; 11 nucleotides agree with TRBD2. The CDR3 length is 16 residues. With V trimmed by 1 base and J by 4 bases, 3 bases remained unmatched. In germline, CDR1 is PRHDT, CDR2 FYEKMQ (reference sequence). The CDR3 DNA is TGTGCCAGCAGCTTAGAGGGACTAGCGGTTTACAATGAGCAGTTCTTC. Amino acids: CASSLEGLAVYNEQFF.

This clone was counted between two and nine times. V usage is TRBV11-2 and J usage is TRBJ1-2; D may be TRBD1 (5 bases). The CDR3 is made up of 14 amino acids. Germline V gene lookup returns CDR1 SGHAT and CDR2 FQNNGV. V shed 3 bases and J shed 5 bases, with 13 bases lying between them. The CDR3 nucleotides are TGTGCCAGCAGCTTGGAGCCGGGACCTTATGGCTACACCTTC. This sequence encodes CASSLEPGPYGYTF.

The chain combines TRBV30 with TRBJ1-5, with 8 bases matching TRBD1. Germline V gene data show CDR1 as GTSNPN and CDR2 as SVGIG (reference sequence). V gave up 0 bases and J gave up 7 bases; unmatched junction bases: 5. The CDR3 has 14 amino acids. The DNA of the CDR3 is TGTGCCTGGAGTGTGACAGGGGATGAGCAGCCCCAGCATTTT. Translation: CAWSVTGDEQPQHF.

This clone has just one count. CDR3 DNA: TGTGCCAGCAGATGGACAGGGGGAGAGACCCAGTACTTC. This encodes CASRWTGGETQYF. The chain carries TRBV28 and TRBJ2-5; TRBD1 aligns across 10 bases. Losses at the gene ends were 6 bases for V and 4 bases for J; bases not matched to a gene: 2. The length of the CDR3 is 13 residues. Looked up from germline, CDR1 is MDHEN and CDR2 is SYDVKM. The variable domain in full, with the rest retrieved from reference TRBV28 and TRBJ2-5, is DVKVTQSSRYLVKRTGEKVFLECVQDMDHENMFWYRQDPGLGLRLIYFSYDVKMKEKGDIPEGYSVSREKKERFSLILESASTNQTSMYLCASRWTGGETQYFGPGTRLLVL.

The CDR3 DNA follows: TGTGCCAGCAGAGGAGGCTCAAACTATGGCTACACCTTC. The encoded protein is CASRGGSNYGYTF. The V call is TRBV2, the J call TRBJ1-2; D call uncertain. Trimming pared 6 bases from V and 2 bases from J, leaving 10 bases between. The CDR3 is 13 amino acids. From germline, CDR1 is SNHLY and CDR2 FYNNEI.

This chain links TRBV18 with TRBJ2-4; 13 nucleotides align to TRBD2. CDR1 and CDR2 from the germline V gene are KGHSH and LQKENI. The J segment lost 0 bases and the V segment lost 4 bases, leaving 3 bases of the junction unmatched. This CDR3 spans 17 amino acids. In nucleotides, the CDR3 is TGTGCCAGCTCACATGGGACTAGCGGGATAGCCAAAAACATTCAGTACTTC. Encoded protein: CASSHGTSGIAKNIQYF. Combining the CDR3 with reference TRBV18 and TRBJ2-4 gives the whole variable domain NAGVMQNPRHLVRRRGQEARLRCSPMKGHSHVYWYRQLPEEGLKFMVYLQKENIIDESGMPKERFSAEFPKEGPSILRIQQVVRGDSAAYFCASSHGTSGIAKNIQYFGAGTRLSVL.

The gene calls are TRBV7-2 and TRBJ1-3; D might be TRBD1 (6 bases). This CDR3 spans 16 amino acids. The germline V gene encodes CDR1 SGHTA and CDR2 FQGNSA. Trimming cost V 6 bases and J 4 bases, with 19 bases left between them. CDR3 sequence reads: CASSIRVGAQGNTIYF. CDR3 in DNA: TGTGCCAGCAGTATTAGAGTGGGGGCGCAAGGAAACACCATATATTTT.

CDR3: CASSFRSSGTAEQFF. For the CDR3, the DNA is TGTGCCAGCAGTTTTCGGTCTAGCGGGACTGCTGAGCAGTTCTTC. This rearrangement joins TRBV27 to TRBJ2-1; 9 bases line up with TRBD2. Germline CDR1 is MNHEY and CDR2 is SMNVEV (reference sequence). The junction had 9 bases not matched to a gene; V was cut back by 3 bases and J by 9 bases. The CDR3 covers 15 residues.